A selection of T cell receptor beta chains follows, all from one sample in a study of immune evolution from preneoplasia to lung adenocarcinoma. Sequenced by immunoSEQ multiplex PCR; TCRdb stores in-frame clones only, minus some. The sample lists around 3,000 clones, under 90% occurring once. Sequencing used FFPE adjacent normal lung tissue. These receptors originate from a person aged 60-79 years with lung adenocarcinoma. Each CDR3 is given with its conserved first and last residue. Each record gives: D gene, J gene, clone size, V gene, CDR3 protein. A D gene is named only where the DNA matches it firmly. Only part of the rows carry a size: once, few, many, or a class if the clone is expanded.

>TRBD1|TRBJ1-1|.|TRBV7-2
CASSPQGVGGATEAFF
>.|TRBJ2-6|.|TRBV30
CAWSVQGKNVLTF
>.|TRBJ1-1|.|TRBV4-1
CASSLYMSLNTEAFF
>TRBD2|TRBJ2-3|.|TRBV2
CASSVQLAGKTDTQYF
>TRBD1|TRBJ1-4|.|TRBV6-1
CASSGAGTEFNEKLFF
>TRBD2|TRBJ2-7|few|TRBV9
CASSPGGAEQYF
>.|TRBJ1-1|.|TRBV20-1
CIAGQNTEAFF
>.|TRBJ2-3|.|TRBV11-3
CASSLQDTDMQYF
>.|TRBJ1-1|.|TRBV29-1
CSVGPANTEAFF
>.|TRBJ2-7|.|TRBV2
CASSGQFYEQYF
>TRBD2|TRBJ2-1|once|TRBV6-5
CASSYSGGGSYNEQFF
>.|TRBJ1-6|.|TRBV9
CASSETGNSPLHF
>TRBD1|TRBJ2-7|.|TRBV30
CAWSGQGDEQYF
>TRBD1|TRBJ2-7|.|TRBV7-9
CASSLADRAEQYF
>.|TRBJ2-1|.|TRBV15
CATSRGSGRGVPEQFF
>.|TRBJ2-1|.|TRBV27
CASIMWRGSYNEQFF
>.|TRBJ1-2|.|TRBV5-4
CASSSGDVYSPNYGYTF
>.|TRBJ2-2|.|TRBV6-1
CASSEEGLLELFF
>.|TRBJ1-2|.|TRBV25-1
CASMGKTYGYTF
>.|TRBJ2-1|.|TRBV10-1
CASSPTGSSYNEQFF
>.|TRBJ1-1|.|TRBV30
CAWTGATEAFF
>.|TRBJ1-1|.|TRBV6-1
CASSRQPNTEAFF
>.|TRBJ2-5|.|TRBV5-4
CASSSSLQETQYF
>.|TRBJ1-2|few|TRBV20-1
CSLEEGGYTF
>TRBD2|TRBJ2-1|.|TRBV7-8
CASSPVAGPYNEQFF
>.|TRBJ1-6|once|TRBV11-3
CASSLVLASPLHF
>TRBD1|TRBJ2-3|.|TRBV5-8
CASSLDRGLWDTQYF
>.|TRBJ2-7|.|TRBV6-5
CASSYAASYEQYF
>.|TRBJ2-7|.|TRBV20-1
CSALGGEQYF
>TRBD1|TRBJ2-7|once|TRBV27
CASRWTGGYEQYF
>TRBD2|TRBJ2-5|.|TRBV11-2
CASSLSLAGKTQYF
>TRBD1|TRBJ1-5|.|TRBV5-5
CASSAGTGMDQPQHF
>.|TRBJ2-1|.|TRBV11-2
CASSPLEIVNEKFF
>TRBD1|TRBJ1-4|.|TRBV5-6
CASSPSPGTGEYEKLFF
>.|TRBJ2-3|.|TRBV5-1
CASSLMGGAPSTNTQYF
>.|TRBJ2-2|.|TRBV7-9
CASSLAAGVASGELFF
>TRBD1|TRBJ2-4|.|TRBV5-4
CASSDTTGGSENIQYF
>TRBD2|TRBJ2-7|.|TRBV7-9
CASSASLAGGPYEQYF
>.|TRBJ2-3|.|TRBV11-2
CASSWVRPADTQYF
>.|TRBJ2-3|.|TRBV4-2
CASSQTVADTQYF
>.|TRBJ1-2|.|TRBV30
CACKTGGNYGYTF
>.|TRBJ2-7|once|TRBV18
CASSATSQGRGEQYF
>.|TRBJ2-1|.|TRBV10-3
CAISSLALSYNEQFF
>TRBD1|TRBJ1-4|.|TRBV6-1
CATPGGKNEKLFF
>TRBD1|TRBJ1-2|.|TRBV18
CASSKGTGGKAYGYTF
>TRBD1|TRBJ2-5|.|TRBV9
CASSDGTGGSGPRETQYF
>.|TRBJ1-6|.|TRBV11-2
CASSLEGDNSPLHF
>.|TRBJ2-5|.|TRBV11-3
CASSLGSGGQETQYF
>TRBD2|TRBJ2-7|.|TRBV5-4
CASSYGGVPVYEQYF
>.|TRBJ1-3|.|TRBV27
CASMSWAAGNTIYF
>.|TRBJ1-3|.|TRBV14
CASSPLSRVAGNTIYF
>.|TRBJ1-1|.|TRBV29-1
CSVEALQGTEKTEAFF
>TRBD1|TRBJ2-5|.|TRBV5-8
CASTPGTGAWETQYF
>.|TRBJ2-7|.|TRBV2
CASSDSQGYEQYF
>.|TRBJ1-4|.|TRBV19
CASSIREDSQKLFF
>.|TRBJ2-7|once|TRBV6-6
CASSASYEQYF
>.|TRBJ1-1|.|TRBV18
CASSPGRPMNTEAFF